A single sample is the source of the 7 T cell receptor beta chains below, sequenced in a study of persistence of HIV-infected CD4 T cells. Their antigens are not known. Cells were stimulated with CMV-infected fibroblast lysates at 8.5 to 10 ug/mL. CD40L/CD69 double-negative CD45RO-high memory CD4+ T cells were collected. Sequencing used immunoSEQ version 4 in survey mode. Sequenced by immunoSEQ multiplex PCR; TCRdb stores in-frame clones only, minus some. Here the sample spans 35,000 to 40,000 clones, 80% being singletons. Specimen: CD4+ T cells sorted from PBMCs after roughly 18-hour stimulation, collected from a patient who received antiretroviral therapy. These receptors were obtained from an adult man with HIV who was CMV-seropositive.

This chain connects TRBV5-1 to TRBJ2-2; the D gene is possibly TRBD1 (5 bases). This CDR3 has 15 residues. Per germline, CDR1 SGHRS and CDR2 YFSETQ. Between the trimmed V and J ends, which lost 2 bases and 5 bases, there was a span of 13 bases. This chain's CDR3 is CASSFPTEPTGELFF. For the CDR3, the DNA is TGCGCCAGCAGCTTCCCGACAGAGCCGACCGGGGAGCTGTTTTTT. Together with reference TRBV5-1 and TRBJ2-2, the CDR3 gives the full variable domain: KAGVTQTPRYLIKTRGQQVTLSCSPISGHRSVSWYQQTPGQGLQFLFEYFSETQRNKGNFPGRFSGRQFSNSRSEMNVSTLELGDSALYLCASSFPTEPTGELFFGEGSRLTVL.

J is TRBJ1-1 and V is TRBV19, with D possibly matching TRBD1 (5 bases). This CDR3 region has 14 residues. Germline V gene sequence: CDR1 LNHDA, CDR2 SQIVND (reference sequence). Trimming removed 7 bases at V and 2 bases at J, with 14 bases between. The CDR3: CASMRVGGNTEAFF. In DNA, the CDR3 is TGTGCCAGTATGAGGGTGGGGGGTAACACTGAAGCTTTCTTT.

This sequence joins TRBV28 and TRBJ1-2; no reliable D call. Germline V gene lookup returns CDR1 MDHEN and CDR2 SYDVKM. The V and J ends lost 5 bases and 5 bases respectively, with 18 bases between them. The CDR3 contains 15 residues. The CDR3 nucleotides read TGTGCCAGCAGTATCCCATCGGCAAGACTTTATGGCTACACCTTC. This encodes CASSIPSARLYGYTF.

This clone was counted once. This chain connects TRBV9 to TRBJ2-1; the match to TRBD2 covers 12 bases. With V trimmed by 0 bases and J by 8 bases, 9 bases remained unmatched. The CDR3 totals 17 residues. CDR1 is SGDLS and CDR2 is YYNGEE in the germline V gene. DNA for the CDR3: TGTGCCAGCAGCGTAGGGTCTAGCGGGGGGGCCGTGGATGAGCAGTTCTTC. This gives the protein CASSVGSSGGAVDEQFF.

This chain connects TRBV6-5 to TRBJ2-1; TRBD1 is a possible D gene (7 bases). CDR1 is MNHEY and CDR2 is SVGAGI in the germline V gene. Trimming removed 6 bases at V and 7 bases at J, with 19 bases between. This CDR3 is built from 15 residues. In DNA, the CDR3 is TGTGCCAGCAGCCTGTGGTGGGCAGGGGGGAATGAGCAGTTCTTC. It yields the protein CASSLWWAGGNEQFF.

Written as DNA, the CDR3 is TGTGCCAGCAGCCAAGTCCCTGGCCAGGGCCCTGCAACTAATGAAAAACTGTTTTTT. Protein product: CASSQVPGQGPATNEKLFF. J is TRBJ1-4 and V is TRBV3-1 (or the pseudogene TRBV3-2); TRBD1 might be the D (5 bases). V lost 1 base, J lost 0 bases, and 18 bases lay in between. The germline V gene encodes CDR1 LGHDT and CDR2 YNNKEL (reference sequence). The CDR3 sequence is 19 residues long.

The chain is built from TRBV13 and TRBJ2-2, with 7 bases lining up with TRBD1. The CDR3 sequence is 15 residues long. In germline, CDR1 is PRHDT, CDR2 FYEKMQ (reference sequence). V shed 3 bases, J shed 5 bases, and the junction held 6 bases outside the gene matches. As DNA, the CDR3 is TGTGCCAGCAGCTTCCGGGACAGAACAACCGGGGAGCTGTTTTTT. This codes for CASSFRDRTTGELFF.